This TCR beta chain was documented in a study of PD-1 blockade in classical Hodgkin lymphoma. Comments on this clone: What it binds is unknown.

The sample's time point: cycle 4 day 1 (C4D1), after 5 to 7 weeks of nivolumab. In every patient, relapse followed autologous stem cell transplantation, while exposure to brentuximab vedotin differed. This table comes from immunoSEQ multiplex PCR, and its TCRdb copy is limited to in-frame clones, with some not included. The top ten hold around 2.7% of the sample, which has tens of thousands of clones, 75% to 95% seen once. Study results and caveats: Any patient who commenced nivolumab under 1 year after ASCT was excluded.

This CDR3 has 16 residues. V shed 3 bases and J 8 bases; nucleotides not matched to a gene: 7. Germline V gives CDR1 KGHSH, CDR2 LQKENI. The chain couples TRBV18 to TRBJ2-1; 13 bases are a match to TRBD2. This TCR was recovered from a human donor with classical Hodgkin lymphoma. The material was peripheral blood mononuclear cells (PBMCs), obtained before the fourth cycle of nivolumab. CDR3 DNA: TGTGCCAGCTCACCTCGGACTAGCGGGGGCGGAGATGAGCAGTTCTTC. Amino acids: CASSPRTSGGGDEQFF.